This T cell receptor beta chain derives from a study of blood T cell repertoires in COVID-19. The germline V and J ends were trimmed by 2 bases and 10 bases, with 23 bases remaining between them. This CDR3 spans 15 amino acids. CDR1 and CDR2 (germline): GTSNPN, SVGIG (reference sequence). Produced via immunoSEQ multiplex PCR; TCRdb's table is partial and in-frame only. The table lists fewer than 700,000 clones, around nine tenths of them singletons, with 7.5% to 9% in the top ten. J is TRBJ1-1 and V is TRBV30, with D possibly TRBD1 on 5 matching bases. This receptor was identified in a woman in her forties or fifties with COVID-19, enrolled during active disease. Sequencing input: peripheral blood. Here the CDR3 DNA reads TGTGCCTGGAGTCCGCCACGACAGCTCTTTCATCGAGCTTTCTTT. Residues: CAWSPPRQLFHRAFF.